These 27 T cell receptor beta chains originate from one sample sequenced in a study of cytomegalovirus exposure and HLA in healthy donors. Amplification used 60 Vbeta primers and 13 Jbeta primers. Repertoires were generated with immunoSEQ multiplex PCR, while TCRdb's copy carries only in-frame clones and drops some. The repertoire has tens of thousands of clones, roughly 79% of them found once; the top ten carry 0.55% to 0.65%. Specimen: PBMCs. The receptors come from a man aged 30-40 years in good health and CMV-seronegative.

This clone showed up just a few times. J is TRBJ1-4 and V is TRBV6-6; TRBD1 is a possible D gene (6 bases). From germline, CDR1 is MNHNY and CDR2 SVGAGI (reference sequence). The CDR3 contains 15 residues. Trimming took off 4 bases at V and 10 bases at J, with 19 bases between the two ends. Written as DNA, the CDR3 is TGTGCCAGCAGTTCGCAAAACGGACAGTTAACAAAACTGTTTTTT. This gives the protein CASSSQNGQLTKLFF.

This rearrangement joins TRBV19 to TRBJ1-5; no clear D gene. Between the trimmed V and J ends, which lost 0 bases and 6 bases, there was a span of 9 bases. Germline CDR1 reads LNHDA; CDR2 reads SQIVND (reference sequence). The CDR3 has 14 residues. The CDR3 DNA reads TGTGCCAGTAGTATAGAGGAGGGCGGTCAGCCCCAGCATTTT. Residues: CASSIEEGGQPQHF. The full variable domain, its missing parts supplied by reference TRBV19 and TRBJ1-5, is DGGITQSPKYLFRKEGQNVTLSCEQNLNHDAMYWYRQDPGQGLRLIYYSQIVNDFQKGDIAEGYSVSREKKESFPLTVTSAQKNPTAFYLCASSIEEGGQPQHFGDGTRLSIL.

V is TRBV13 and J is TRBJ2-7, with 8 bases fitting TRBD1. V shed 8 bases and J 2 bases; nucleotides not matched to a gene: 2. Germline CDR1 and CDR2: PRHDT and FYEKMQ (reference sequence). The CDR3 totals 12 residues. The DNA of the CDR3 is TGTGCCAGCCGACAGGGGACCTACGAGCAGTACTTC. Its translation is CASRQGTYEQYF.

On this clone: This sample also contains other DNA sequences that code for the same CDR3. The chain couples TRBV5-1 to TRBJ1-1; D unresolved. The V and J ends lost 0 bases and 5 bases respectively, with 8 bases between them. The germline gives CDR1 SGHRS, CDR2 YFSETQ. The CDR3 is 13 residues long. This CDR3 reads CASSLGRGTEAFF. The CDR3 region has the DNA TGCGCCAGCAGCTTGGGCAGAGGGACTGAAGCTTTCTTT.

The V and J genes are TRBV5-5 and TRBJ2-5, with 8 bases matching TRBD2. The V segment lost 2 bases and the J segment 2 bases; nucleotides outside the gene matches: 2. The CDR3 runs 14 residues. Per the germline V gene, CDR1 is SGHKS and CDR2 is YYEKEE (reference sequence). CDR3 loop: CASSFTGGQETQYF. CDR3 in DNA: TGTGCCAGCAGCTTTACGGGGGGGCAAGAGACCCAGTACTTC.

The chain has TRBV18 and TRBJ1-5; D perhaps matches TRBD1 (5 bases). Germline loops: CDR1 KGHSH, CDR2 LQKENI. The CDR3 runs 15 residues. V was clipped by 2 bases and J by 0 bases, with 8 bases between them. CDR3 in amino acids: CASSPDRNSNQPQHF. The DNA of the CDR3 is TGTGCCAGCTCACCAGACAGAAATAGCAATCAGCCCCAGCATTTT.

The chain has TRBV6-5 and TRBJ2-5, with D perhaps TRBD1 (5 bases). In germline, CDR1 is MNHEY, CDR2 SVGAGI. The length of the CDR3 is 12 residues. Between the trimmed V and J ends, which lost 6 bases and 13 bases, there was a span of 18 bases. The CDR3 loop reads CASSPDNLRMYF. The DNA for the CDR3 is TGTGCCAGCAGCCCGGACAATCTTAGGATGTACTTC.

The rearrangement uses TRBV2 and TRBJ2-2, with D unclear. Deletions cut 6 bases from V and 6 bases from J, with 14 bases between. Germline CDR1 and CDR2: SNHLY and FYNNEI. The CDR3 is made up of 14 amino acids. CDR3 region: CASRADLGPGELFF. Here the CDR3 DNA reads TGTGCCAGCAGAGCTGACCTAGGTCCCGGGGAGCTGTTTTTT.

V usage is TRBV7-2 and J usage is TRBJ2-2, with 11 bases lining up with TRBD2. Germline loops: CDR1 SGHTA, CDR2 FQGNSA. The CDR3 covers 15 residues. V lost 4 bases and J lost 5; bases outside the gene matches: 3. For the CDR3, the DNA is TGTGCCAGCAGCTCGGGACTAGCGGTAACCGGGGAGCTGTTTTTT. Translated, it gives CASSSGLAVTGELFF.

J is TRBJ1-5 and V is TRBV6-4; maybe TRBD1 (5 bases). The CDR3 sequence is 15 residues long. Germline values: CDR1 MRHNA, CDR2 SNTAGT. Trimming cost V 5 bases and J 2 bases, with 13 bases left between them. The CDR3 loop is CASSPERGGNQPQHF. CDR3 bases: TGTGCCAGCAGTCCCGAAAGGGGCGGCAATCAGCCCCAGCATTTT.

The gene calls are TRBV5-8 and TRBJ2-5; D is undetermined. V was pared by 0 bases and J by 3 bases, with 6 bases between. Germline CDR1 and CDR2: SGHTS and YDEGEE. The CDR3 covers 13 residues. In nucleotides, the CDR3 is TGTGCCAGCAGCTTGGGTCAGGAAGAGACCCAGTACTTC. Protein sequence: CASSLGQEETQYF.

The chain uses TRBV18 and TRBJ2-1; 14 bases fit TRBD2. V was pared by 6 bases and J by 5 bases, with 6 bases of the junction left unmatched. This CDR3 spans 16 amino acids. CDR1 is KGHSH and CDR2 is LQKENI in the germline V gene. CDR3 loop: CASSPGLAGEDNEQFF. The CDR3 nucleotides read TGTGCCAGCTCGCCGGGACTAGCGGGGGAGGACAATGAGCAGTTCTTC.

In this sample, this clone turned up a few times. The V call is TRBV6-1, the J call TRBJ1-2; possible D gene TRBD1, 6 bases. The V end was cut by 8 bases, the J end by 10 bases, with 20 bases between. Germline CDR1 and CDR2: MNHNS and SASEGT. This CDR3 contains 13 residues. The CDR3 DNA reads TGTGCCAGCTGGGCGGAAACAGGGTATCCCTACACCTTC. This translates into CASWAETGYPYTF.

V gene TRBV5-6 combines with J gene TRBJ1-2; D not certain. From germline, CDR1 is SGHDT and CDR2 YYEEEE. This CDR3 has 16 amino acids. Trimming took 1 base from V and 0 from J, leaving 13 bases between them. The CDR3 here is CASSLRGNISNYGYTF. The DNA for the CDR3 is TGTGCCAGCAGCTTGAGAGGGAACATTTCTAACTATGGCTACACCTTC. The complete variable domain, with remaining parts taken from reference TRBV5-6 and TRBJ1-2, reads DAGVTQSPTHLIKTRGQQVTLRCSPKSGHDTVSWYQQALGQGPQFIFQYYEEEERQRGNFPDRFSGHQFPNYSSELNVNALLLGDSALYLCASSLRGNISNYGYTFGSGTRLTVV.

The chain recombines TRBV27 with TRBJ1-1; no clear D gene. V lost 8 bases to trimming and J lost 2 bases, with 12 bases between them. In germline, CDR1 is MNHEY, CDR2 SMNVEV (reference sequence). The CDR3 covers 13 residues. The CDR3 here is CASLSHSNTEAFF. The DNA for the CDR3 is TGTGCCAGCCTATCTCACAGCAACACTGAAGCTTTCTTT.

The gene calls are TRBV5-4 and TRBJ2-1; 7 nucleotides align to TRBD1. The germline V gene encodes CDR1 SGHNT and CDR2 YYREEE (reference sequence). The J segment lost 8 bases and the V segment lost 1 base, leaving 9 bases of the junction unmatched. The CDR3 extends over 15 amino acids. The CDR3 sequence is CASSLRGLGADEQFF. The CDR3 DNA reads as TGTGCCAGCAGCTTGAGGGGGCTGGGGGCGGATGAGCAGTTCTTC.

This clone showed up just a few times. This chain uses TRBV5-1 with TRBJ1-1, with a weak D call TRBD1 (5 bases). Germline CDR1 SGHRS, CDR2 YFSETQ. Trimming removed 0 bases from V and 0 bases from J, with 6 bases in between. The CDR3 runs 14 residues. This CDR3 is CASSLGTLNTEAFF. CDR3 bases: TGCGCCAGCAGCTTGGGGACATTGAACACTGAAGCTTTCTTT.

V is TRBV5-6 and J is TRBJ2-5, with no clear D. Germline CDR1 reads SGHDT; CDR2 reads YYEEEE. CDR3 size: 13 residues. Trimming stripped 4 bases from V and 2 bases from J, with 9 bases between. DNA of the CDR3: TGTGCCAGCAGCCGGTCCCCACAAGAGACCCAGTACTTC. This codes for CASSRSPQETQYF.

V gene TRBV9 combines with J gene TRBJ1-2; no definite D call. There are 13 residues in the CDR3. V was trimmed by 0 bases and J by 7 bases, leaving 10 bases between them. Looked up from germline, CDR1 is SGDLS and CDR2 is YYNGEE. The CDR3 is CASSVEANGGYTF. The CDR3 DNA sequence: TGTGCCAGCAGCGTAGAAGCGAATGGTGGCTACACCTTC.

By share, this clone ranks as medium-sized. J is TRBJ1-3 and V is TRBV6-5, with TRBD1 matching 10 bases. V dropped 8 bases and J dropped 4; count of bases not matched to a gene: 8. The germline CDR1 and CDR2 sequences are MNHEY and SVGAGI. The CDR3 spans 15 residues. CDR3 residues: CASQLDRGHGNTIYF. The DNA for the CDR3 is TGTGCCAGCCAACTCGACAGGGGGCACGGAAACACCATATATTTT.

This clone came up a few times. The chain employs TRBV2 and TRBJ1-1; TRBD1 might be the D (6 bases). The germline V and J ends were trimmed by 4 bases and 2 bases, with 11 bases remaining between them. CDR3 length equals 14 residues. Germline V lookup: CDR1 SNHLY, CDR2 FYNNEI. In DNA, the CDR3 is TGTGCCAGCAGTGCTAGGGACATAAACACTGAAGCTTTCTTT. Encoded protein: CASSARDINTEAFF.

V is TRBV29-1 and J is TRBJ2-1; 8 nucleotides align to TRBD2. Germline V gene sequence: CDR1 SQVTM, CDR2 ANQGSEA. CDR3 length: 15 residues. Trimming removed 5 bases from V and 10 bases from J; junction bases left unmatched: 16. CDR3 loop: CSVPPSGGGQGEQFF. Written as DNA, the CDR3 is TGCAGCGTTCCTCCCTCCGGGGGGGGGCAGGGAGAGCAGTTCTTC.

The gene calls are TRBV18 and TRBJ1-2; D remains ambiguous. Trimming stripped 2 bases from V and 0 bases from J, with 13 bases between. From germline, CDR1 is KGHSH and CDR2 LQKENI. The CDR3 extends over 16 amino acids. For the CDR3, the DNA is TGTGCCAGCTCACCATTAAGCGGCGGTACTAACTATGGCTACACCTTC. Translated: CASSPLSGGTNYGYTF.

Concerning this clone itself: An end of the junction does not agree with germline; a read error may underlie this. The chain couples TRBV2 to TRBJ2-1; TRBD2 matches at 8 bases. Germline-derived CDR1 and CDR2 are SNHLY and FYNNEI. The CDR3 length is 14 residues. The CDR3 bases are TGTGCCAGCAAATCGGGAGGGGAGTACAGTGAGCAGTTCTTC. Residues: CASKSGGEYSEQFF.

This clone was detected a few times. The chain links TRBV5-1 to TRBJ1-2; 8 nucleotides line up with TRBD1. CDR3 length: 15 residues. Germline V gives CDR1 SGHRS, CDR2 YFSETQ. Unmatched junction bases numbered 6, after V lost 4 bases and J lost 1 base. In DNA form, the CDR3 reads TGCGCCAGCAGCCCGGGGACAGGCGGTAACTATGGCTACACCTTC. This sequence encodes CASSPGTGGNYGYTF.

This clone was counted a few times. The gene calls are TRBV6-5 and TRBJ2-5; no reliable D call. V lost 4 bases, J lost 4 bases, and 7 bases lay in between. The length of the CDR3 is 12 residues. The V gene's germline CDR1 is MNHEY and CDR2 SVGAGI. Here the CDR3 DNA reads TGTGCCAGCAGTTCACTCGGAGAGACCCAGTACTTC. Translated: CASSSLGETQYF.

This clone has a handful of counts. The V call is TRBV19, the J call TRBJ1-1; D is unresolved. The CDR3 is 12 residues long. Trimming shortened V by 1 base and J by 10 bases, and 10 bases separated the two germline ends. Looked up from germline, CDR1 is LNHDA and CDR2 is SQIVND (reference sequence). The CDR3 DNA sequence: TGTGCCAGTAGTATAGTAGGAGTGGGAGCTTTCTTT. Protein sequence: CASSIVGVGAFF.